Below, 10 T cell receptor beta chains from the same sample are listed, as sequenced in a study of blood T cell repertoires in COVID-19. Only in-frame clones appear in the TCRdb table, and some are missing; sequencing was by immunoSEQ multiplex PCR. The data show approximately 190,000 clones, about 85% seen once. The sequencing sample was made of peripheral blood. Receptors were obtained from a man aged 60 to 69 with active or convalescent COVID-19.

The chain employs TRBV3-1 (or the pseudogene TRBV3-2) and TRBJ1-2, with 9 nucleotides matching TRBD1. Germline loops: CDR1 LGHDT, CDR2 YNNKEL (reference sequence). The CDR3 runs 15 residues. The ends lost 5 bases at V and 7 bases at J; junction bases unmatched: 11. Written as DNA, the CDR3 is TGTGCCAGCAGCTCCGGGACAGGGTACTTGGGTGGCTACACCTTC. It yields the protein CASSSGTGYLGGYTF.

V and J are TRBV29-1 and TRBJ1-6; 10 bases fit TRBD1. The CDR3 loop spans 14 amino acids. Per the germline V gene, CDR1 is SQVTM and CDR2 is ANQGSEA. Trimming took 7 bases from V and 7 from J; bases not matched to a gene: 7. CDR3 in DNA: TGCAGCGCCAGGACAGGGGGGCTCAATTCACCCCTCCACTTT. Amino acid sequence: CSARTGGLNSPLHF.

V is TRBV7-2 and J is TRBJ1-1, with D unresolved. The CDR3 has 14 amino acids. V was cut by 1 base and J by 1 base, with 7 bases left in between. Germline assignment: CDR1 SGHTA and CDR2 FQGNSA. The CDR3 reads CASSLVLANTEAFF. CDR3 DNA: TGTGCCAGCAGCTTAGTATTGGCGAACACTGAAGCTTTCTTT.

The J gene is TRBJ2-1, the V gene TRBV20-1; a weak D match, TRBD2 (6 bases). Germline CDR1 DFQATT, CDR2 SNEGSKA (reference sequence). V was clipped by 3 bases and J by 4 bases, with 16 bases between them. This CDR3 is built from 15 residues. CDR3 in amino acids: CSASDLGTGYNEQFF. CDR3 bases: TGCAGTGCTAGTGATTTGGGGACTGGATACAATGAGCAGTTCTTC.

V usage is TRBV19 and J usage is TRBJ1-6, with D possibly matching TRBD1 (6 bases). V was trimmed by 7 bases and J by 7 bases, leaving 14 bases between them. This CDR3 region has 14 residues. Germline lookup yields CDR1 LNHDA and CDR2 SQIVND (reference sequence). In nucleotides, the CDR3 is TGTGCCAGTACCTGGGGGCCTTCCAATTCACCCCTCCACTTT. Encoded protein: CASTWGPSNSPLHF.

This clone turned up a few times. This chain uses TRBV7-2 with TRBJ1-3, with unresolved D. The germline V and J ends were trimmed by 1 base and 0 bases, with 4 bases remaining between them. The CDR3 consists of 14 residues. Germline CDR1 SGHTA, CDR2 FQGNSA. The CDR3 loop is CASSLGSSGNTIYF. The CDR3 nucleotides are TGTGCCAGCAGCTTAGGGAGCTCTGGAAACACCATATATTTT.

The CDR3 DNA reads as TGTGCCAGCAGCTACGGACAGGGGAATTCACCCCTCCACTTT. Residues: CASSYGQGNSPLHF. The V call is TRBV5-6, the J call TRBJ1-6; TRBD1 agrees at 9 bases. There are 14 residues in the CDR3. V lost 3 bases, J lost 7 bases, and 2 bases stayed unmatched. Germline lookup yields CDR1 SGHDT and CDR2 YYEEEE.

V is TRBV18 and J is TRBJ2-2, with D uncertain. Trimming took off 6 bases at V and 4 bases at J, with 6 bases between the two ends. CDR3 length: 12 amino acids. CDR1 is KGHSH and CDR2 is LQKENI in the germline V gene. CDR3 bases: TGTGCCAGCTCTACTTCCACCGGGGAGCTGTTTTTT. Protein: CASSTSTGELFF. Filled out from reference TRBV18 and TRBJ2-2, the complete variable domain reads NAGVMQNPRHLVRRRGQEARLRCSPMKGHSHVYWYRQLPEEGLKFMVYLQKENIIDESGMPKERFSAEFPKEGPSILRIQQVVRGDSAAYFCASSTSTGELFFGEGSRLTVL.

The rearrangement links TRBV4-1 to TRBJ2-3, with TRBD1 matching 7 bases. The CDR3 totals 17 residues. CDR1 is MGHRA, CDR2 YSYEKL, per germline. The V gene end was trimmed by 0 bases and the J gene end by 10 bases; junction bases not matched to a gene: 16. CDR3 loop: CASSQEWMGQITRAQYF. CDR3 sequence (DNA): TGCGCCAGCAGCCAAGAATGGATGGGACAGATCACTCGGGCGCAGTATTTT.

J is TRBJ2-7 and V is TRBV7-9; 7 bases agree with TRBD1. Germline V CDR1 and CDR2: SEHNR, FQNEAQ (reference sequence). This CDR3 contains 13 residues. J was trimmed by 3 bases and V by 5 bases; bases with no gene match: 4. The CDR3 protein is CASSNRDSYEQYF. CDR3 coding DNA: TGTGCCAGCAGCAACCGGGACAGCTACGAGCAGTACTTC.